The clone carrying this TCR beta chain was seen once. Its antigen is unidentified. Trimming removed 1 base from V and 7 bases from J, with 10 bases in between. The CDR3 runs 14 residues. CDR1 and CDR2 from the germline V gene are MDHEN and SYDVKM. This sample was included in a study of T-cell reconstitution after alpha-beta-depleted transplantation in children. Overall study findings and caveats: Several hundred expanded graft clones reportedly supplied alpha-beta T cells about two months after transplant. Recipient T cells and thymic progenitors that survived were the source of the high TCRbeta diversity seen at day 60 in some patients. When one year had passed after transplant, most T-cell counts and diversity came from newly produced T cells.

Preparation of the TCRbeta library used unique molecular identifiers. A single record per CDR3 protein comes from TCRdb applying MiXCR to the PCR reads. The data contain roughly 120,000 distinct CDR3 sequences, 10% to 13% of them singletons. The source was PBMCs, collected before TCRalphabeta/CD19-depleted stem cell transplant. The genes are TRBV28 and TRBJ1-4; no definite D call. The sequence derives from a boy aged 2-9 years with acute lymphoblastic leukemia, due to receive a stem cell transplant. In DNA, the CDR3 is TGTGCCAGCAGTTTATCAGGCGCGGGTGAAAAACTGTTTTTT. Translation: CASSLSGAGEKLFF.